The rows below give T cell receptor beta chains drawn from one sample of a study of T cells in Graves' hyperthyroidism and ophthalmopathy. TCRdb re-analysed the multiplex PCR reads in MiXCR, keeping a single row per CDR3 protein. This sample has under 400,000 distinct CDR3 sequences, with around 17% found just once. The specimen sequenced was blood. The receptors stem from a young man with Graves' hyperthyroidism. Both conserved end residues are part of each CDR3. D genes are given only for firm matches. Size is omitted from some rows. Given values are once, few, many or a class for expanded clones.

j_gene	v_gene	len	d_gene	abundance	CDR3nt	CDR3aa
TRBJ2-7	TRBV5-1	14	TRBD1	NA	TGCGCCAGCAGCGGGACAGGGGAGGTCTACGAGCAGTACTTC	CASSGTGEVYEQYF
TRBJ1-2	TRBV5-1	13	NA	many	TGCGCCAGCAGCTTTGGGACGGACGATGGCTACACCTTC	CASSFGTDDGYTF
TRBJ2-1	TRBV18	16	NA	many	TGTGCCAGCTCACCAAGTCTCCGGACGTCCTACAATGAGCAGTTCTTC	CASSPSLRTSYNEQFF
TRBJ2-7	TRBV6-1	15	NA	many	TGTGCCAGCAGTCTTAGACGGTGGCCAACCTACGAGCAGTACTTC	CASSLRRWPTYEQYF
TRBJ2-7	TRBV28	15	TRBD1	many	TGTGCCAGCAGAACAGGACAGGGCAGCTCCTACGAGCAGTACTTC	CASRTGQGSSYEQYF
TRBJ2-1	TRBV24-1	10	NA	once	TGTGCCCCAAAGCGTGGTGAGCAGTTCTTC	CAPKRGEQFF
TRBJ2-5	TRBV6-1	16	NA	once	TGTGCCAGCAGTGGGGTTTTGGGCCGGGCACAAGAGACCCAGCACTTC	CASSGVLGRAQETQHF
TRBJ2-3	TRBV5-4	13	NA	NA	TGTGCCAGCAGCACGGAGGGACGAGATACGCAGTATTTT	CASSTEGRDTQYF
TRBJ1-1	TRBV12-3/TRBV12-4	13	NA	many	TGTGCCAGCCTATTGGGAGGGCTTCGGGTGGCTTTCTTT	CASLLGGLRVAFF
TRBJ1-1	TRBV6-1	12	NA	NA	TGTGCCACCTCGCGGGGGCTCACTGAAGCTTTCTTT	CATSRGLTEAFF
TRBJ1-5	TRBV2	12	TRBD1	NA	TGTGCCAGGGACAGGGTTGGTCAGCCCCAGCATTTT	CARDRVGQPQHF
TRBJ2-5	TRBV24-1	15	NA	many	TGTGCCACCAGTGATTCGACAGGTGGAGACGAGACCCAGTACTTC	CATSDSTGGDETQYF
TRBJ2-1	TRBV11-2	13	NA	many	TGTGCCAGCAGCTTAGATTTAGCCAATGAGCAGTTCTTC	CASSLDLANEQFF
TRBJ2-5	TRBV6-1	15	NA	NA	TGTGCCAGCAGTCTATTTGACGGTATCTCTCGGACCCAGTACTTC	CASSLFDGISRTQYF
TRBJ1-1	TRBV30	13	NA	many	TGTGCCTGGAGCCCTCCGGGGCTTGGTGAAGCTTTCTTT	CAWSPPGLGEAFF
TRBJ1-1	TRBV28	11	NA	many	TGTGCCAGCAGTTCGGGACGGTTTGCTTTCTTT	CASSSGRFAFF
TRBJ2-3	TRBV19	13	NA	NA	TGTGCCAGTAGAACCCAGGGTAGTGATACGCAGTATTTT	CASRTQGSDTQYF
TRBJ1-1	TRBV20-1	12	NA	many	TGCAGTGCTAGAGGGATGAACACTGAAGCTTTCTTT	CSARGMNTEAFF
TRBJ2-7	TRBV6-2/TRBV6-3	16	TRBD2	many	TGTGCCAGCAGTTACCTACTAGCGGGTAACTCGGGGGAGCAGTACTTC	CASSYLLAGNSGEQYF
TRBJ1-3	TRBV28	14	NA	NA	TGTGCCAGCAGTTTATTAGGATCTGGAAACACCATATATTTT	CASSLLGSGNTIYF
TRBJ1-1	TRBV10-1	13	NA	many	TGCGCCAGCAGTGAGAGCACGGGCACTGAAGCTTTCTTT	CASSESTGTEAFF
TRBJ2-7	TRBV6-6	14	NA	NA	TGTGCCAGCAGTTACGCCACAGGGTTCTACGAGCAGTACTTC	CASSYATGFYEQYF
TRBJ2-7	TRBV5-1	12	NA	NA	TGCGCCAGCAGCTTGACGGTCTACGAGCAGTACTTC	CASSLTVYEQYF
TRBJ1-5	TRBV5-7	17	NA	many	TGTGCCAGCAGCGAAGGTGGGTGGACAGAAAGCAATCAGCCCCAGCATTTT	CASSEGGWTESNQPQHF
TRBJ2-3	TRBV30	18	TRBD2	NA	TGTGCCTGGAGTGTGGGGACTAGCGGGAGCCCTAACACAGATACGCAGTATTTT	CAWSVGTSGSPNTDTQYF
TRBJ2-2	TRBV12-3/TRBV12-4	14	TRBD1	few	TGTGCCAGCAGAAGGGACAGTCTTCCCGGGGAGCTGTTTTTT	CASRRDSLPGELFF
TRBJ1-1	TRBV5-1	19	NA	NA	TGCGCCAGCAGCGCTCTACCGGCGAGAAGGGGGGGCCCGAACACTGAAGCTTTCTTT	CASSALPARRGGPNTEAFF